This T cell receptor (beta chain) was obtained from a study of cytomegalovirus exposure and HLA in healthy donors. Study-level information: The roughly 130 validation repertoires were reported in a later analysis to have been generated on the same platform as the 666 first-cohort repertoires. Findings of the study overall: With high specificity and sensitivity, the classifier reportedly diagnosed cytomegalovirus status. In vitro checks showed that three CMV-associated chains really do target CMV antigens. TCR beta chains numbering roughly 150 were designated cytomegalovirus-associated.

Unmatched junction bases numbered 10, after V lost 3 bases and J lost 4 bases. This CDR3 region has 17 residues. Per the germline V gene, CDR1 is SEHNR and CDR2 is FQNEAQ (reference sequence). Repertoires were generated with immunoSEQ multiplex PCR, while TCRdb's copy carries only in-frame clones and drops some. The profile covers 200,000 or so clones, with less than 85% appearing a single time and roughly 5.5% taken by the ten largest. Note on this clone: Its antigen is undetermined.

V gene TRBV7-9 combines with J gene TRBJ2-3; 10 nucleotides agree with TRBD1. The sequencing sample was made of PBMCs. This clonotype was obtained from a woman aged 18-29 years in good health and CMV-seronegative. The CDR3 protein is CASSFPWTGGFADTQYF. The DNA for the CDR3 is TGTGCCAGCAGCTTCCCTTGGACAGGGGGGTTTGCAGATACGCAGTATTTT.